Each of the 15 T cell receptor beta chains below was sequenced from the same sample in a study of CD8 T cells in ankylosing spondylitis. TCRdb processed the 5' RACE reads anew with MiXCR; each CDR3 protein has one entry. The sample records fewer than 200,000 distinct CDR3 sequences, roughly 20% being singletons. Source material: blood, either unsorted or a sorted T cell fraction (not recorded which). All receptors come from a male donor under 35 with ankylosing spondylitis or in good health (not recorded which).

The chain couples TRBV5-5 to TRBJ2-5; D remains unclear. V lost 5 bases and J 5 bases, leaving 7 bases between the germline ends. The CDR3 is made up of 11 amino acids. Germline values: CDR1 SGHKS, CDR2 YYEKEE (reference sequence). The DNA for the CDR3 is TGTGCCAGCAGGAGGACGGAGACCCAGTACTTC. This sequence encodes CASRRTETQYF.

This clonotype was observed a handful of times. A read error may explain this, as a much larger clone is one base away. This chain links TRBV6-8 with TRBJ1-2; D is undetermined. Germline CDR1 and CDR2: MNHGY and SAAAGT. This CDR3 spans 13 amino acids. The CDR3 nucleotides read TGTGCCAGCCAAGGGTCATCTGCCTATGGCGACACCTTC. Protein: CASQGSSAYGDTF.

This clonotype was recorded a few times. The V and J genes are TRBV7-2 and TRBJ2-1; maybe TRBD1 (6 bases). Between the trimmed V and J ends, which lost 5 bases and 6 bases, there was a span of 17 bases. Germline V CDR1 and CDR2: SGHTA, FQGNSA. CDR3 length equals 15 residues. CDR3 sequence reads: CASSPKTSRGNEQFF. Written as DNA, the CDR3 is TGTGCCAGCAGCCCCAAAACCTCCAGGGGCAATGAGCAGTTCTTC. Complete variable domain (other parts from reference TRBV7-2 and TRBJ2-1): GAGVSQSPSNKVTEKGKDVELRCDPISGHTALYWYRQSLGQGLEFLIYFQGNSAPDKSGLPSDRFSAERTGGSVSTLTIQRTQQEDSAVYLCASSPKTSRGNEQFFGPGTRLTVL.

The J gene is TRBJ2-7, the V gene TRBV18; D unclear. Per germline, CDR1 KGHSH and CDR2 LQKENI. V gave up 1 base and J gave up 6 bases, with 7 bases separating them. CDR3 length equals 12 residues. CDR3 loop: CASSPRVGEQYF. CDR3 nucleotides: TGTGCCAGCTCACCACGGGTAGGCGAGCAGTACTTC.

This clonotype was seen a few times. The chain recombines TRBV27 with TRBJ2-5, with 8 nucleotides matching TRBD1. This CDR3 comprises 18 residues. Per germline, CDR1 MNHEY and CDR2 SMNVEV (reference sequence). V lost 3 bases, J lost 1 base, and 13 bases stayed unmatched. The CDR3 protein is CASSLGSGGRWSQETQYF. The CDR3 DNA sequence: TGTGCCAGCAGTTTGGGGTCAGGGGGCCGGTGGAGCCAAGAGACCCAGTACTTC.

This clonotype was observed many times. The V and J genes are TRBV7-2 and TRBJ2-7, with D maybe TRBD1 (5 bases). V lost 5 bases, J lost 0 bases, and 17 bases lay in between. CDR1 and CDR2 (germline): SGHTA, FQGNSA. The length of the CDR3 is 16 residues. CDR3 nucleotide sequence: TGTGCCAGCAGCCCCGCGACAGTCCCCCTCTCCTACGAGCAGTACTTC. This translates into CASSPATVPLSYEQYF.

This clonotype was detected many times. The chain is built from TRBV5-1 and TRBJ2-7, with D perhaps matching TRBD1 (5 bases). This CDR3 region has 14 residues. Per germline, CDR1 SGHRS and CDR2 YFSETQ. Trimming shortened V by 0 bases and J by 3 bases, and 10 bases separated the two germline ends. The CDR3 DNA reads as TGCGCCAGCAGCTTGGCTCCGGACAACTACGAGCAGTACTTC. Translated, it gives CASSLAPDNYEQYF.

This clonotype was seen at least ten times. The rearrangement joins TRBV9 to TRBJ1-3; D gene ambiguous. The V and J ends lost 4 bases and 2 bases respectively, with 16 bases between them. The CDR3 spans 16 residues. The germline V gene has CDR1 SGDLS and CDR2 YYNGEE. This CDR3 is CASSLWEDHTGNTIYF. The CDR3 nucleotides read TGTGCCAGCAGCCTTTGGGAGGATCATACTGGAAACACCATATATTTT.

At least ten counts were recorded for this clonotype. This chain connects TRBV7-9 to TRBJ1-1, with D possibly being TRBD1 (5 bases). Trimming removed 5 bases at V and 8 bases at J, with 12 bases between. CDR1 SEHNR and CDR2 FQNEAQ come from the germline V gene (reference sequence). The CDR3 covers 12 residues. The CDR3 reads CASSTQGFEAFF. CDR3 DNA: TGTGCCAGCAGCACTCAGGGTTTCGAAGCTTTCTTT.

This clonotype was seen many times. This chain joins TRBV5-1 and TRBJ2-5; no reliable D call. The length of the CDR3 is 14 residues. V lost 0 bases, J lost 2 bases, and 8 bases lay in between. Germline lookup yields CDR1 SGHRS and CDR2 YFSETQ. In DNA, the CDR3 is TGCGCCAGCAGCTTGGTGAATTCTCAAGAGACCCAGTACTTC. Encoded protein: CASSLVNSQETQYF.

This clonotype was seen more than once but under ten times. In DNA form, the CDR3 reads TGCAGCGCGTACCGGGACGAAAACATTCAGTACTTC. It translates to CSAYRDENIQYF. This rearrangement joins TRBV29-1 to TRBJ2-4; D possibly uses TRBD1 or TRBD2 (5 bases each). The CDR3 covers 12 residues. The germline CDR1 and CDR2 sequences are SQVTM and ANQGSEA. Trimming pared 7 bases from V and 5 bases from J, leaving 12 bases between.

This clonotype was seen ten or more times. The chain is built from TRBV5-5 and TRBJ1-1; D remains unclear. CDR1 SGHKS and CDR2 YYEKEE come from the germline V gene (reference sequence). Trimming stripped 1 base from V and 5 bases from J, with 6 bases between. The CDR3 totals 12 residues. CDR3: CASSLLGTEAFF. The CDR3 coding sequence is TGTGCCAGCAGCTTGTTGGGGACTGAAGCTTTCTTT.

This clonotype was observed many times. The chain is built from TRBV7-8 and TRBJ2-3; possibly TRBD2 for D (5 bases). The CDR3 totals 17 residues. Germline V lookup: CDR1 SGHVS, CDR2 FQNEAQ. Between the trimmed V and J ends, which lost 3 bases and 2 bases, there was a span of 18 bases. In DNA form, the CDR3 reads TGTGCCAGCAGCTTCCCCAGACGGGGATCAACCACAGATACGCAGTATTTT. It yields the protein CASSFPRRGSTTDTQYF.

There are a few counts of this clonotype. The chain links TRBV27 to TRBJ2-7, with D possibly matching TRBD2 (5 bases). The CDR3 spans 15 residues. Germline V gives CDR1 MNHEY, CDR2 SMNVEV (reference sequence). Trimming left V 0 bases short and J 0 bases short, with 9 bases between. CDR3 in DNA: TGTGCCAGCAGTTTATCTCTAGCCCACTCCTACGAGCAGTACTTC. It specifies CASSLSLAHSYEQYF.

This clonotype was seen many times. The chain combines TRBV18 with TRBJ2-1, with TRBD1 identical over 7 bases. The CDR3 is made up of 14 amino acids. With 2 bases clipped from V and 8 bases from J, the junction kept 6 bases outside the gene matches. The V gene's germline CDR1 is KGHSH and CDR2 LQKENI. As DNA, the CDR3 is TGTGCCAGCTCACCAGGTACAGGGGTGGATGAGCAGTTCTTC. Amino acids: CASSPGTGVDEQFF.